Listed below are T cell receptor beta chains from one sample, sequenced in a study of STAT5B mutations in CD4+ large granular lymphocyte leukemia. Sequencing was performed with immunoSEQ multiplex PCR; in TCRdb, only in-frame clones are kept and a portion is missing. The table includes more than 45,000 clones, roughly 72% detected once. The sequenced material came from CD4+ T cells from blood buffy coats. The source is a human donor in good health. The CDR3 runs from the conserved cysteine through the conserved F or W. Each record gives: CDR3 protein, CDR3 DNA, D gene, J gene, clone size, V gene. D genes are given only for firm matches. Rows give clone size only sometimes, using once, few, many, or a class for an expanded clone.

CDR3 protein: CASSLAGTADSPLHF
CDR3 DNA: TGCGCCAGCAGCTTGGCCGGGACAGCCGATTCACCCCTCCACTTT
D gene: TRBD1
J gene: TRBJ1-6
clone size: few
V gene: TRBV5-1

CDR3 protein: CASSREDRENTEAFF
CDR3 DNA: TGTGCCAGCTCACGAGAGGACAGGGAGAACACTGAAGCTTTCTTT
D gene: TRBD1
J gene: TRBJ1-1
clone size: once
V gene: TRBV18

CDR3 protein: CASSPRDRSNTGELFF
CDR3 DNA: TGCGCCAGCAGCCCACGGGACAGATCGAACACCGGGGAGCTGTTTTTT
D gene: TRBD1
J gene: TRBJ2-2
clone size: few
V gene: TRBV4-1

CDR3 protein: CASSKMTGSSQPQHF
CDR3 DNA: TGTGCCAGCAGCAAGATGACAGGGTCAAGTCAGCCCCAGCATTTT
D gene: TRBD1
J gene: TRBJ1-5
clone size: .
V gene: TRBV5-6

CDR3 protein: CASSALRSGDSPLHF
CDR3 DNA: TGTGCCAGCAGTGCCTTACGGTCTGGGGACTCACCCCTCCACTTT
D gene: .
J gene: TRBJ1-6
clone size: .
V gene: TRBV6-1

CDR3 protein: CASSLVGGDLTDTQYF
CDR3 DNA: TGCGCCAGCAGCCTGGTGGGGGGGGACCTCACAGATACGCAGTATTTT
D gene: TRBD2
J gene: TRBJ2-3
clone size: .
V gene: TRBV5-1

CDR3 protein: CASSFSGTSTDTQYF
CDR3 DNA: TGTGCTAGCAGCTTTAGCGGCACTAGCACAGATACGCAGTATTTT
D gene: .
J gene: TRBJ2-3
clone size: .
V gene: TRBV7-7

CDR3 protein: CASSPANRGEETQYF
CDR3 DNA: TGTGCCAGCAGCCCGGCAAACCGAGGGGAAGAGACCCAGTACTTC
D gene: .
J gene: TRBJ2-5
clone size: .
V gene: TRBV25-1

CDR3 protein: CSSGGPSGYTF
CDR3 DNA: TGCAGCAGCGGGGGGCCTAGTGGCTACACCTTC
D gene: .
J gene: TRBJ1-2
clone size: .
V gene: TRBV20-1

CDR3 protein: CASSSLDGTEAFF
CDR3 DNA: TGTGCTAGCAGCTCCCTGGACGGCACTGAAGCTTTCTTT
D gene: .
J gene: TRBJ1-1
clone size: once
V gene: TRBV7-7

CDR3 protein: CASSLGAAQGAFF
CDR3 DNA: TGTGCCAGCAGCTTAGGGGCGGCCCAGGGAGCTTTCTTT
D gene: .
J gene: TRBJ1-1
clone size: .
V gene: TRBV7-9

CDR3 protein: CATSKGQGDEKLFF
CDR3 DNA: TGTGCCACCAGCAAGGGACAGGGAGATGAAAAACTGTTTTTT
D gene: TRBD1
J gene: TRBJ1-4
clone size: few
V gene: TRBV15

CDR3 protein: CASSPDRGKTEAFF
CDR3 DNA: TGTGCCAGCAGCCCGGACAGGGGTAAGACTGAAGCTTTCTTT
D gene: .
J gene: TRBJ1-1
clone size: few
V gene: TRBV21-1

CDR3 protein: CASSLQGMTSSGANVLTF
CDR3 DNA: TGTGCCAGCTCACTACAGGGGATGACGTCCTCTGGGGCCAACGTCCTGACTTTC
D gene: TRBD1
J gene: TRBJ2-6
clone size: .
V gene: TRBV18

CDR3 protein: CASSLSSGGEETQYF
CDR3 DNA: TGTGCCAGCAGCTTATCGTCAGGGGGCGAGGAGACCCAGTACTTC
D gene: TRBD1
J gene: TRBJ2-5
clone size: .
V gene: TRBV7-9

CDR3 protein: CASSVDGGSNQPQHF
CDR3 DNA: TGTGCCAGCAGCGTAGATGGGGGATCCAATCAGCCCCAGCATTTT
D gene: .
J gene: TRBJ1-5
clone size: .
V gene: TRBV9

CDR3 protein: CASRDRDISGANVLTF
CDR3 DNA: TGTGCCAGTAGGGATCGGGACATCTCTGGGGCCAACGTCCTGACTTTC
D gene: .
J gene: TRBJ2-6
clone size: .
V gene: TRBV19